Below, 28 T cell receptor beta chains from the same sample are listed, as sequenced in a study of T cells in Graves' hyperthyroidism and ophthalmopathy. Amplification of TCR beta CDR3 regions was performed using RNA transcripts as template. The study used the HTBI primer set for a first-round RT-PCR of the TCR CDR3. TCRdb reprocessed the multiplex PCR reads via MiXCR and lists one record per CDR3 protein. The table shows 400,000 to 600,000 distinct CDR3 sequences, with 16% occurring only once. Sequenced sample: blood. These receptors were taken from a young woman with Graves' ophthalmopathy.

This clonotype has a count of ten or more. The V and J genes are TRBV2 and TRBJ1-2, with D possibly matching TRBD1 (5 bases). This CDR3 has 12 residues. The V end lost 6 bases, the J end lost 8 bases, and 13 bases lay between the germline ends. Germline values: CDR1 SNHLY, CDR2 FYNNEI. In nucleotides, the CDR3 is TGTGCCAGCAGGAAGGTCGGGACCGGCTACACCTTC. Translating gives CASRKVGTGYTF.

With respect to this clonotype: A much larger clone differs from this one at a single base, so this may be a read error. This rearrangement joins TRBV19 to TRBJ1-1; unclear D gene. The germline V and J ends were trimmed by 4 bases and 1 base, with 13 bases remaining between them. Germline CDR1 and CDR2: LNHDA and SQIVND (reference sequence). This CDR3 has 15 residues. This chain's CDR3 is CASSRAGLRNTEAFF. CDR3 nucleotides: TGTGCCAGTAGTAGGGCAGGATTACGGAACACTGAAGCTTTCTTT.

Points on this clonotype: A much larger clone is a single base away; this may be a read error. The CDR3 DNA is TGTGCCAGCAGCCAAGTAGGTGAGCCTGGCGAGGAGTACACCTTC. Protein product: CASSQVGEPGEEYTF. The chain uses TRBV4-2 and TRBJ1-2, with D uncertain. This CDR3 is 15 amino acids long. Deletions cut 1 base from V and 11 bases from J, with 20 bases between. CDR1 is LGHNA, CDR2 YNFKEQ, per germline.

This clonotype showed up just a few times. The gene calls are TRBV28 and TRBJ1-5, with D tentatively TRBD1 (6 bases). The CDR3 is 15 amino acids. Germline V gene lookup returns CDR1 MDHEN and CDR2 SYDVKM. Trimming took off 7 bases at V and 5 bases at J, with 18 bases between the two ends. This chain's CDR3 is CASKWQGQGYQPQHF. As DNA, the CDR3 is TGTGCCAGCAAATGGCAGGGGCAGGGGTATCAGCCCCAGCATTTT.

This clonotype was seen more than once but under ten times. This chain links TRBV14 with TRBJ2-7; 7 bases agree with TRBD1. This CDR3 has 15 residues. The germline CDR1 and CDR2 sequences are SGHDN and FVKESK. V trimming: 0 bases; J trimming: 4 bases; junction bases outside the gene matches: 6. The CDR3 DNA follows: TGTGCCAGCAGCCAAGATCTAGGGGGCAGGTACGAGCAGTACTTC. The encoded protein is CASSQDLGGRYEQYF.

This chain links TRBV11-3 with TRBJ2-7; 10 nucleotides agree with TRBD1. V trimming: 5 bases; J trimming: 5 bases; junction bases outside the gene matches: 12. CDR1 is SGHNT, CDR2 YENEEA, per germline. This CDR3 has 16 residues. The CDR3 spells CASSPGAGQGVHEQYF. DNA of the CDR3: TGTGCCAGCAGCCCCGGGGCCGGACAGGGGGTACACGAGCAGTACTTC.

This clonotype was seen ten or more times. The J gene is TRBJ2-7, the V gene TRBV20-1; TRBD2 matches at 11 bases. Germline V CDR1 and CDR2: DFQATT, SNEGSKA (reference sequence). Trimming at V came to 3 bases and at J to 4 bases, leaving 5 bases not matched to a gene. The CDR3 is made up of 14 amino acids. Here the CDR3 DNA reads TGCAGTGCTAGGTATTCTAGCGGGGGGTACGAGCAGTACTTC. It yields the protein CSARYSSGGYEQYF.

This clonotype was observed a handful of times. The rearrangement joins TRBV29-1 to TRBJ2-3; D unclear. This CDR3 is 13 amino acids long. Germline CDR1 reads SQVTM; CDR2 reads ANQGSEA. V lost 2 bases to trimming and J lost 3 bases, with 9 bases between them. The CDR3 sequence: CSVESGRTDTQYF. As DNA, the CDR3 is TGCAGCGTTGAATCAGGAAGGACAGATACGCAGTATTTT.

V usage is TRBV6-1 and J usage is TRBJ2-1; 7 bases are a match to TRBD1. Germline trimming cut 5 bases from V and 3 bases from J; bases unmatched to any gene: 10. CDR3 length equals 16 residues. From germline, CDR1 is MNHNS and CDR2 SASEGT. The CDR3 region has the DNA TGTGCCAGCAGTCACCCACCCGGGACAGTCTACAATGAGCAGTTCTTC. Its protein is CASSHPPGTVYNEQFF.

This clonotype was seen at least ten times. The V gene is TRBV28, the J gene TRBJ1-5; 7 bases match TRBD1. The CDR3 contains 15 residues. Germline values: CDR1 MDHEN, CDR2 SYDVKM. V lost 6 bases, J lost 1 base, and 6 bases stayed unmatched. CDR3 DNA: TGTGCCAGCAGCTACACGGGACAGAGCAATCAGCCCCAGCATTTT. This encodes CASSYTGQSNQPQHF.

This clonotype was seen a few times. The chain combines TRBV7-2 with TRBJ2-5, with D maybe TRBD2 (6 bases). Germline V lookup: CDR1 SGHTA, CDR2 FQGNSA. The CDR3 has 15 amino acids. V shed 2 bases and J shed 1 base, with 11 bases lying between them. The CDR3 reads CASSLRAGPQETQYF. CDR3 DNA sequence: TGTGCCAGCAGCTTAAGGGCGGGGCCCCAAGAGACCCAGTACTTC.

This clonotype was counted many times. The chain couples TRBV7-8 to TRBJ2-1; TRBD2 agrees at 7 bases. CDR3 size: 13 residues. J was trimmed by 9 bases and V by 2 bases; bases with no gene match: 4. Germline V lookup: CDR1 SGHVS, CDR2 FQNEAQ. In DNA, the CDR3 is TGTGCCAGCAGCTTAAGGGACTACCGTGAGCAGTTCTTC. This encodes CASSLRDYREQFF.

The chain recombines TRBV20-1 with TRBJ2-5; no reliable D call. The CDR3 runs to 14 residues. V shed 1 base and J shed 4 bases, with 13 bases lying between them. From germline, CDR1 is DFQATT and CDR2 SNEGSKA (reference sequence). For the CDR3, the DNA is TGCAGTGCTAGAGCGGATACTACCGGAGAGACCCAGTACTTC. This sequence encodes CSARADTTGETQYF.

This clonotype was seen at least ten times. CDR3 protein: CASSERTLSYEQYF. The CDR3 nucleotides read TGTGCCAGCTCTGAGCGGACCCTCTCCTACGAGCAGTACTTC. The chain carries TRBV11-2 and TRBJ2-7; D might be TRBD2 (5 bases). The germline gives CDR1 SGHAT, CDR2 FQNNGV. The germline V and J ends were trimmed by 8 bases and 0 bases, with 14 bases remaining between them. This CDR3 comprises 14 residues.

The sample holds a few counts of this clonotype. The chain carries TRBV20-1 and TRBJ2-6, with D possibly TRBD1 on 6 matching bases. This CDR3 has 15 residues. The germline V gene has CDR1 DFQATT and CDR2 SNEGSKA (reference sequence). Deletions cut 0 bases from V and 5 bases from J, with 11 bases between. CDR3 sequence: CSARDSQGWANVLTF. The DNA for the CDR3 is TGCAGTGCTAGAGATTCCCAGGGGTGGGCCAACGTCCTGACTTTC.

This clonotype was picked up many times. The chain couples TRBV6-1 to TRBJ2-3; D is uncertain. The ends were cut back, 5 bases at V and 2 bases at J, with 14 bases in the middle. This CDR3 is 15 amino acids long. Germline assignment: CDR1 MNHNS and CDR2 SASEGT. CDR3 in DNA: TGTGCCAGCAGTTCCGCTATATCAGCCACAGATACGCAGTATTTT. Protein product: CASSSAISATDTQYF.

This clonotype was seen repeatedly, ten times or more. CDR3 region: CASSPSSSGANVLTF. CDR3 nucleotides: TGTGCCAGCAGCCCGTCTAGCTCTGGGGCCAACGTCCTGACTTTC. V is TRBV7-2 and J is TRBJ2-6; D is ambiguous. This CDR3 is built from 15 residues. CDR1 and CDR2 from the germline V gene are SGHTA and FQGNSA. Trimming cost V 5 bases and J 0 bases, with 8 bases left between them.

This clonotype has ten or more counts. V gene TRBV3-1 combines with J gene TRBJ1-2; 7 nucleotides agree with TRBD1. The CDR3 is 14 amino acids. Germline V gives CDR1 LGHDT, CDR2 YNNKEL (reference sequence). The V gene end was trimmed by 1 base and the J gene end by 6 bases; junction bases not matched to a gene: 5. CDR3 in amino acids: CASSQVTGLHGYTF. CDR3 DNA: TGTGCCAGCAGCCAAGTGACAGGGCTCCATGGCTACACCTTC. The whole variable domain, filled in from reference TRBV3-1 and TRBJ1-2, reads DTAVSQTPKYLVTQMGNDKSIKCEQNLGHDTMYWYKQDSKKFLKIMFSYNNKELIINETVPNRFSPKSPDKAHLNLHINSLELGDSAVYFCASSQVTGLHGYTFGSGTRLTVV.

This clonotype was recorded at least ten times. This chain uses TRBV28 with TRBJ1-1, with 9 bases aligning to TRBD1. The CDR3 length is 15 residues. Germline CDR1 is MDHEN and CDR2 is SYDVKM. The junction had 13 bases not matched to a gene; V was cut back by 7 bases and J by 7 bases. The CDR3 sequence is CASTPPEGQGVEAFF. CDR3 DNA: TGTGCCAGCACCCCACCGGAGGGACAGGGTGTTGAAGCTTTCTTT.

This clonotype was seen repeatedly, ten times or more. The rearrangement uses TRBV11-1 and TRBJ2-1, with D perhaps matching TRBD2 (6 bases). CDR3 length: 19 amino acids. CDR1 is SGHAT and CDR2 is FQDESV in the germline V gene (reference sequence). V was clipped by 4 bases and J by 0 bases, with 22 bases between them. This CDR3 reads CASSSSGTSLPSSYNEQFF. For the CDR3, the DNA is TGTGCCAGCAGCTCATCCGGAACTAGCCTTCCGAGCTCCTACAATGAGCAGTTCTTC.

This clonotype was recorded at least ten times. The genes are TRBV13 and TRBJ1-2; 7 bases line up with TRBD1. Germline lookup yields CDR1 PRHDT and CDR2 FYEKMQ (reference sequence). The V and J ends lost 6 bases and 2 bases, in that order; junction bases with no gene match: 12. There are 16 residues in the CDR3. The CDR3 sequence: CASSPQTGWGNYGYTF. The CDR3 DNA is TGTGCCAGCAGTCCCCAGACAGGGTGGGGGAACTATGGCTACACCTTC.

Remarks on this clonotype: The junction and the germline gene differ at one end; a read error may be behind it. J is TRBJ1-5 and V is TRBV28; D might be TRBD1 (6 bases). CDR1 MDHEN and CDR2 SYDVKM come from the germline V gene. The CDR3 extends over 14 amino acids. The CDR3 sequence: CTSRSGTSNQPQHF. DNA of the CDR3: TGTACCAGCAGGAGTGGGACAAGCAATCAGCCCCAGCATTTC.

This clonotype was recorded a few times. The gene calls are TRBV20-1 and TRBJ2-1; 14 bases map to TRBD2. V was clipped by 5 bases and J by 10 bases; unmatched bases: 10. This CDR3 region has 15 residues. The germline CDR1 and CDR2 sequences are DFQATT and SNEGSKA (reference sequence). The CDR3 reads CSAADGTSGRREQFF. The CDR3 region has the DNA TGCAGTGCTGCCGACGGGACTAGCGGGAGACGGGAGCAGTTCTTC.

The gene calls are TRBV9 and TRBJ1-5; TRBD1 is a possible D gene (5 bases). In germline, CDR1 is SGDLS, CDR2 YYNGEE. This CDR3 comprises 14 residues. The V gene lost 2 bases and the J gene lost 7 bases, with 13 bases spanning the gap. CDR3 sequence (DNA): TGTGCCAGCAGCGTTGACAGAGGTGGCCAGCCCCAGCATTTT. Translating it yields CASSVDRGGQPQHF.

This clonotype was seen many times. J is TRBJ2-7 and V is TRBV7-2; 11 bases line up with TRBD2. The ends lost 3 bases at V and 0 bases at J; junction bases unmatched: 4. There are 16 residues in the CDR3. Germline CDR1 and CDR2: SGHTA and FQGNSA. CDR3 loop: CASSFGSGRASYEQYF. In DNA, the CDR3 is TGTGCCAGCAGCTTCGGTAGCGGGAGGGCCTCCTACGAGCAGTACTTC.

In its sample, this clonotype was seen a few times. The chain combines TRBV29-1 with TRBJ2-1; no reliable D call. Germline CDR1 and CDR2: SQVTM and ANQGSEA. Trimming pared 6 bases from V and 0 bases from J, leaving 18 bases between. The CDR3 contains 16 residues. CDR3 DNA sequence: TGCAGCGTCCCTCTTTCAGACCCGAGCTCCTACAATGAGCAGTTCTTC. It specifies CSVPLSDPSSYNEQFF.

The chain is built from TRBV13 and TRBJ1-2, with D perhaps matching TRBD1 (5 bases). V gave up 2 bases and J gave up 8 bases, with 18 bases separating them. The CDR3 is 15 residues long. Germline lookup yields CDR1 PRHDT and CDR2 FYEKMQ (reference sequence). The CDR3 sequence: CASSLWAGAAYGYTF. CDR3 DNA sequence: TGTGCCAGCAGCTTATGGGCTGGGGCAGCGTACGGCTACACCTTC.

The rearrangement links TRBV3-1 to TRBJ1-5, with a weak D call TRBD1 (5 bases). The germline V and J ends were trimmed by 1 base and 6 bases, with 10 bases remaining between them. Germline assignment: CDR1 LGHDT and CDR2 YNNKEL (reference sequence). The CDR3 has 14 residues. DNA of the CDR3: TGTGCCAGCAGCCAAGGTACAGGAGGTCAGCCCCAGCATTTT. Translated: CASSQGTGGQPQHF. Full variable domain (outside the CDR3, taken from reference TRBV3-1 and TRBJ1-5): DTAVSQTPKYLVTQMGNDKSIKCEQNLGHDTMYWYKQDSKKFLKIMFSYNNKELIINETVPNRFSPKSPDKAHLNLHINSLELGDSAVYFCASSQGTGGQPQHFGDGTRLSIL.